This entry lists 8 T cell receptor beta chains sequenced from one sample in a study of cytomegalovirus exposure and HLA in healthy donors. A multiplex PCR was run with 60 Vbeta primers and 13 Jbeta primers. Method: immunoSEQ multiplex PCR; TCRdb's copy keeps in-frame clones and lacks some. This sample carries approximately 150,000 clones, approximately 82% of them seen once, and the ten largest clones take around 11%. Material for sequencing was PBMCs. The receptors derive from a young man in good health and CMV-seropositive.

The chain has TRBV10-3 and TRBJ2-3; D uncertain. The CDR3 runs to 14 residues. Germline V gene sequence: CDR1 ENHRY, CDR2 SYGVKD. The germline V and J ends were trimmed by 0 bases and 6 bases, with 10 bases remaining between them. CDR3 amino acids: CAISESFARDTQYF. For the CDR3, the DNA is TGTGCCATCAGTGAGTCGTTCGCTCGGGATACGCAGTATTTT.

The CDR3 spells CASSVGGQTTDTQYF. CDR3 in DNA: TGTGCCAGCAGCGTAGGTGGACAAACCACAGATACGCAGTATTTT. This chain links TRBV9 with TRBJ2-3; weak D call: TRBD1 (5 bases). Germline V lookup: CDR1 SGDLS, CDR2 YYNGEE. The CDR3 sequence is 15 residues long. Trimming took off 0 bases at V and 2 bases at J, with 10 bases between the two ends.

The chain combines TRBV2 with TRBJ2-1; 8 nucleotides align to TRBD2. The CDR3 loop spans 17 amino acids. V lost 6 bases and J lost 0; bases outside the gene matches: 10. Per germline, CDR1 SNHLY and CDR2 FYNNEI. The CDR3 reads CASRREVVRSSYNEQFF. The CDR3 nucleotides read TGTGCCAGCAGGCGGGAGGTCGTTCGTAGCTCCTACAATGAGCAGTTCTTC.

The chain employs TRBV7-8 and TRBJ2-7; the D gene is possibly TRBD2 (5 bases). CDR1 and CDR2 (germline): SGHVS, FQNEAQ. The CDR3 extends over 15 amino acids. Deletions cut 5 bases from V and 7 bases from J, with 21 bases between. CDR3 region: CASSTQPGRGLEQYF. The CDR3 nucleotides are TGTGCCAGCAGCACACAGCCAGGACGGGGTCTAGAGCAGTACTTC. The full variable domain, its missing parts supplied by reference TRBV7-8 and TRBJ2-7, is GAGVSQSPRYKVAKRGQDVALRCDPISGHVSLFWYQQALGQGPEFLTYFQNEAQLDKSGLPSDRFFAERPEGSVSTLKIQRTQQEDSAVYLCASSTQPGRGLEQYFGPGTRLTVT.

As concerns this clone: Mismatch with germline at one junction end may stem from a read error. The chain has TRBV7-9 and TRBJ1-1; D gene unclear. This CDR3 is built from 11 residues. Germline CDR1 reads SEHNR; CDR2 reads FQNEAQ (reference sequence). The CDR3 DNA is TGTGTCAGCACCCGGGTCACTGAAGCTTTCTTT. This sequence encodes CVSTRVTEAFF.

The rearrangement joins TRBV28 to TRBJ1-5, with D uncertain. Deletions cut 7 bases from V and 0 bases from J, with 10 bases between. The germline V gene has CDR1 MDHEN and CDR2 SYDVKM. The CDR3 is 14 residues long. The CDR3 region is CASTARLSNQPQHF. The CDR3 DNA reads TGTGCCAGCACGGCGAGACTTAGCAATCAGCCCCAGCATTTT. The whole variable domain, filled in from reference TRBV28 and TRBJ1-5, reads DVKVTQSSRYLVKRTGEKVFLECVQDMDHENMFWYRQDPGLGLRLIYFSYDVKMKEKGDIPEGYSVSREKKERFSLILESASTNQTSMYLCASTARLSNQPQHFGDGTRLSIL.

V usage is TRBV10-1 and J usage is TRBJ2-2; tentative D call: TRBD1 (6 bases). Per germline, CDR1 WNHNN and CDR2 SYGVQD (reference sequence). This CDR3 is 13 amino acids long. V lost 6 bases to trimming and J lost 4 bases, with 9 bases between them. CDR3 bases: TGCGCCAGCAGACGAGGGGGCACCGGGGAGCTGTTTTTT. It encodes CASRRGGTGELFF.

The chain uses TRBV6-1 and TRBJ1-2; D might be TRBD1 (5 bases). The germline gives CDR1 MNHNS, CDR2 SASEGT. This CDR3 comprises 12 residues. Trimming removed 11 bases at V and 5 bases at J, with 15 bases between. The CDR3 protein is CAGESGVYGYTF. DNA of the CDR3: TGTGCCGGGGAGTCGGGGGTGTATGGCTACACCTTC.